This T cell receptor beta chain was recovered during a study of beta chain features in type 1 diabetes. Study-level results: Moderately but significantly shorter TCRB CDR3s were found in Type 1 diabetes patients in all four CD4+ subsets. Junctions at VDJ sites from type 1 diabetes patients had fewer insertions and more deletions.

As to this clone: Its antigen is undetermined. The sample has other DNA sequences that encode this CDR3 too.

Of the isolated RNA, all was reverse transcribed, and so the sequenced material was expressed TCRB transcripts. Measured with immunoSEQ multiplex PCR; TCRdb has only the in-frame clones, and not every one. The table lists about 740,000 clones, around 15% of them singletons. Each sorted fraction was over 95% pure. The receptor was derived from a man younger than 35 with type 1 diabetes. Sequencing used naive CD4+ T cells from blood.

The CDR3 loop is CASSSGQNTEAFF. CDR3 DNA: TGTGCCAGCAGCTCGGGACAGAACACTGAAGCTTTCTTT. This chain uses TRBV7-3 with TRBJ1-1; D is perhaps TRBD1 (6 bases). Per the germline V gene, CDR1 is SGHTA and CDR2 is FQGTGA. Between the trimmed V and J ends, which lost 4 bases and 1 base, there was a span of 7 bases. There are 13 residues in the CDR3.